A single sample is the source of the 11 T cell receptor beta chains below, sequenced in a study of response to subunit inactivated influenza vaccine. TCRdb analysed the RT-PCR reads with MiXCR anew, one entry per CDR3 protein. The table has about 500,000 distinct CDR3 sequences, around 7.9% seen once. The specimen comprised PBMCs from blood, sampled about 23 months after vaccination. These receptors came from a man aged 50 to 69 who received an inactivated influenza vaccine.

This clonotype has more than one count but fewer than ten. The CDR3, as DNA: TGTGCCAGCAGCCAGGACACCCACTACGAGCAGTACTTC. It yields the protein CASSQDTHYEQYF. The chain is built from TRBV12-3 or TRBV12-4 and TRBJ2-7, with D tentatively TRBD1 (5 bases). V was pared by 6 bases and J by 3 bases, with 12 bases between. The CDR3 loop spans 13 amino acids.

The genes are TRBV14 and TRBJ2-7; 9 nucleotides agree with TRBD1. The germline V gene encodes CDR1 SGHDN and CDR2 FVKESK. V shed 1 base and J 3 bases; nucleotides not matched to a gene: 1. CDR3 length equals 14 residues. As DNA, the CDR3 is TGTGCCAGCAGCCAAGTGGGACAGGGCTACGAGCAGTACTTC. Translating gives CASSQVGQGYEQYF. The complete variable domain, with remaining parts taken from reference TRBV14 and TRBJ2-7, reads EAGVTQFPSHSVIEKGQTVTLRCDPISGHDNLYWYRRVMGKEIKFLLHFVKESKQDESGMPNNRFLAERTGGTYSTLKVQPAELEDSGVYFCASSQVGQGYEQYFGPGTRLTVT.

The chain's CDR3 is CASRPGHGPHEKLFF. In DNA, the CDR3 is TGCGCCAGCAGGCCCGGACACGGGCCTCATGAAAAACTGTTTTTT. This chain links TRBV5-1 with TRBJ1-4; TRBD1 might be the D (5 bases). Germline V gene sequence: CDR1 SGHRS, CDR2 YFSETQ. This CDR3 comprises 15 residues. V lost 5 bases to trimming and J lost 6 bases, with 17 bases between them.

A few counts support this clonotype. The chain is built from TRBV23-1 and TRBJ2-7; TRBD1 matches 7 bases. TRBV23-1 is reported as an ORF; its role is uncertain. Germline trimming cut 10 bases from V and 1 base from J; bases unmatched to any gene: 7. CDR3 length: 13 amino acids. The CDR3 DNA reads TGCGCCACTTACAGGGGCGAGTCCTACGAGCAGTACTTC. Its protein product is CATYRGESYEQYF.

The table lists this clonotype with a few counts. J is TRBJ1-2 and V is TRBV7-2, with D perhaps matching TRBD1 (5 bases). The CDR3 spans 12 residues. The germline V and J ends were trimmed by 5 bases and 10 bases, with 14 bases remaining between them. CDR1 and CDR2 (germline): SGHTA, FQGNSA. In nucleotides, the CDR3 is TGTGCCAGCAGCCTCCGGGACGGTTTCTACACCTTC. Its translation: CASSLRDGFYTF.

The sample holds a few counts of this clonotype. This sequence joins TRBV4-1 and TRBJ2-7, with 7 bases matching TRBD1. The V segment lost 4 bases and the J segment 6 bases; nucleotides outside the gene matches: 12. Germline V gene lookup returns CDR1 MGHRA and CDR2 YSYEKL. The CDR3 has 15 residues. In nucleotides, the CDR3 is TGCGCCAGCAGCCTTCTCCCCGGGACAGTTGGCGAGCAGTACTTC. It translates to CASSLLPGTVGEQYF.

This clonotype appeared many times. This chain joins TRBV5-6 and TRBJ2-3; the match to TRBD2 covers 7 bases. The CDR3 is made up of 16 amino acids. With 0 bases clipped from V and 1 base from J, the junction kept 5 bases outside the gene matches. CDR1 and CDR2 (germline): SGHDT, YYEEEE. The CDR3 reads CASSLGVAGRTDTQYF. The CDR3 bases are TGTGCCAGCAGCTTGGGAGTAGCGGGTCGCACAGATACGCAGTATTTT.

In this sample, this clonotype turned up a few times. This chain connects TRBV12-3 or TRBV12-4 to TRBJ2-2; weak D call: TRBD2 (5 bases). The CDR3 loop spans 16 amino acids. V dropped 6 bases and J dropped 5 bases, with 19 bases sitting between them. The CDR3 spells CASRGRGNTRTGELFF. CDR3 nucleotide sequence: TGTGCCAGCAGGGGCCGGGGTAACACGAGGACCGGGGAGCTGTTTTTT.

The table lists this clonotype with a few counts. The rearrangement joins TRBV7-2 to TRBJ1-6, with TRBD1 as a possible D gene (5 bases). This CDR3 comprises 17 residues. Germline CDR1 reads SGHTA; CDR2 reads FQGNSA. V lost 5 bases, J lost 10 bases, and 24 bases lay in between. CDR3 protein: CASSAPLGGSGTSPLHF. For the CDR3, the DNA is TGTGCCAGCAGCGCCCCTCTGGGGGGTAGCGGGACCTCACCCCTCCACTTT. Looking up the rest from reference TRBV7-2 and TRBJ1-6 gives the full variable domain: GAGVSQSPSNKVTEKGKDVELRCDPISGHTALYWYRQSLGQGLEFLIYFQGNSAPDKSGLPSDRFSAERTGGSVSTLTIQRTQQEDSAVYLCASSAPLGGSGTSPLHFGNGTRLTVT.

This clonotype showed up just a few times. The chain recombines TRBV10-2 with TRBJ1-5; D not certain. In germline, CDR1 is WSHSY, CDR2 SAAADI. The germline V and J ends were trimmed by 4 bases and 4 bases, with 11 bases remaining between them. This CDR3 has 14 residues. CDR3 sequence: CASSADGRNQPQHF. The CDR3 DNA follows: TGCGCCAGCAGTGCGGACGGAAGAAATCAGCCCCAGCATTTT.

This clonotype was recorded a few times. The chain uses TRBV10-3 and TRBJ1-1; D gene unclear. There are 17 residues in the CDR3. CDR1 and CDR2 (germline): ENHRY, SYGVKD. With 0 bases removed from V and 1 base from J, the gap between germline ends came to 15 bases. The DNA of the CDR3 is TGTGCCATCAGTGAGTCGAAAGGCTCAGCCTGGAACACTGAAGCTTTCTTT. It translates to CAISESKGSAWNTEAFF.